This T cell receptor beta chain was captured by sequencing in a study of regulatory T cells in long-lasting Graves disease. TCR beta libraries were built with iRepertoire HTBI primers and Arm-PCR of CDR3 regions. TCRdb redid the calling of the multiplex PCR reads with MiXCR, one entry per CDR3 protein. The data show about 470,000 distinct CDR3 sequences, with roughly a fifth seen just once and over 6% held by the top ten. This clonotype appeared a few times. Its antigen is as yet unknown. Study conclusions and caveats: Newly diagnosed Graves' patients had higher TCR diversity than persistent ones. Peripheral blood alone, not thyroid tissue, underwent study.

As for time point: persistent/refractory GD, antithyroid drugs over 5 years with positive TRAb. TCR sequences were obtained from RNA taken from PBMCs. The material sequenced was peripheral blood mononuclear cells (PBMCs), taken when the disease was refractory, from a patient treated with antithyroid drugs. The sequence derives from a female donor with Graves disease.

Written as DNA, the CDR3 is TGTGCCAGCTCACCCTCGACAGGGAGCTACGAGCAGTACTTC. It translates to CASSPSTGSYEQYF. V usage is TRBV18 and J usage is TRBJ2-7; 7 bases align to TRBD1. The germline gives CDR1 KGHSH, CDR2 LQKENI. J was trimmed by 3 bases and V by 3 bases; bases with no gene match: 5. This CDR3 spans 14 amino acids.